What follows describes a single T cell receptor beta chain. Measured with immunoSEQ multiplex PCR; TCRdb has only the in-frame clones, and not every one. The sample contains around 21,000 clones, about 89% of which appear only once. This record belongs to a study of T cell changes during pregnancy in multiple sclerosis. V lost 5 bases to trimming and J lost 1 base, with 8 bases between them. This CDR3 is 13 amino acids long. Looked up from germline, CDR1 is MNHEY and CDR2 is SVGAGI. The receptor's source is a female donor with multiple sclerosis, enrolled in a pregnancy study. Sequences were derived from CD8+ T cells from peripheral blood mononuclear cells, sampled in the first trimester of pregnancy. V gene TRBV6-5 combines with J gene TRBJ1-1, with a weak D call TRBD1 (6 bases). CDR3 DNA sequence: TGTGCCAGCAGTCACAGGGAGAACACTGAAGCTTTCTTT. This sequence encodes CASSHRENTEAFF.